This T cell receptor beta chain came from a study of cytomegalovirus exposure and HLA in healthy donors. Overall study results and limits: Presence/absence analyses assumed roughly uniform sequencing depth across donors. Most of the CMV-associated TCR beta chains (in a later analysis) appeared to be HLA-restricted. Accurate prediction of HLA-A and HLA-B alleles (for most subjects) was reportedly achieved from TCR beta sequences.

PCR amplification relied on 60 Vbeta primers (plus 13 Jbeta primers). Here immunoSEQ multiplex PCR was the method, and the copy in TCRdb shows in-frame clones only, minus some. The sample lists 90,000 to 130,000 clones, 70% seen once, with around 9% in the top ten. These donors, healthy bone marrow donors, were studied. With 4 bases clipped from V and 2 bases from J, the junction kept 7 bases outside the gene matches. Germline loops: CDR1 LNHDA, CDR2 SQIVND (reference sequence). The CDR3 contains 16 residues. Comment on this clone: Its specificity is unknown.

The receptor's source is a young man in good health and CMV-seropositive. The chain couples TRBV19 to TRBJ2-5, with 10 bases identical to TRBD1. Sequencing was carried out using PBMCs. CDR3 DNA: TGTGCCAGTAGTACAATAGGGACAGGGGCTCAAGAGACCCAGTACTTC. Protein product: CASSTIGTGAQETQYF.